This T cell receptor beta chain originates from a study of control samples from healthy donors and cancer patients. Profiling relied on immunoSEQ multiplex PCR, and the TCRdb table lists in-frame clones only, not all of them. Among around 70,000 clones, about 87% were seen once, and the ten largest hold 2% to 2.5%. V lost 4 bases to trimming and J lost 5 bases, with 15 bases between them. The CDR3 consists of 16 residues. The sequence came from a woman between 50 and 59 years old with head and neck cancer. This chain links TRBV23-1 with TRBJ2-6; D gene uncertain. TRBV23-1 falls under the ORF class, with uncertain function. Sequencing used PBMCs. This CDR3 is CASSRVGSGRANVLTF. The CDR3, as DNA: TGCGCCAGCAGTCGTGTGGGTTCCGGTAGGGCCAACGTCCTGACTTTC.